Each of the 26 T cell receptor beta chains below was sequenced from the same sample in a study of graft-versus-host responses after intestinal transplantation. These receptors lack a known antigen. The method was immunoSEQ multiplex PCR; TCRdb's version includes in-frame clones alone and lacks a portion of them. The table has 62,000 or so clones, 85% to 95% seen once. The sample in question was unstimulated CD8+ T cells sorted from spleen or lymph node cells, obtained before transplant. These TCRs come from a human donor who was the organ donor for an intestinal transplant.

This chain uses TRBV7-9 with TRBJ1-6; D gene uncertain. This CDR3 contains 13 residues. Per germline, CDR1 SEHNR and CDR2 FQNEAQ (reference sequence). The V end lost 5 bases, the J end lost 11 bases, and 13 bases lay between the germline ends. The CDR3 loop is CASSVGRRAPLHF. CDR3 DNA sequence: TGTGCCAGCAGCGTCGGTAGGAGGGCACCCCTCCACTTT.

CDR3 coding DNA: TGTGCCAGTAATGTTGGGGCGTCAAACTATGGCTACACCTTC. Protein product: CASNVGASNYGYTF. The chain links TRBV19 to TRBJ1-2, with D maybe TRBD1 (5 bases). CDR3 length: 14 amino acids. Trimming left V 7 bases short and J 2 bases short, with 14 bases between. Germline V gene data show CDR1 as LNHDA and CDR2 as SQIVND (reference sequence).

The chain carries TRBV27 and TRBJ2-7; 11 nucleotides match TRBD2. From germline, CDR1 is MNHEY and CDR2 SMNVEV (reference sequence). The length of the CDR3 is 15 residues. Trimming at V came to 6 bases and at J to 0 bases, leaving 4 bases not matched to a gene. CDR3 in DNA: TGTGCCAGCAGCCCAACTAGCGGGAGCTCCTACGAGCAGTACTTC. Amino acid sequence: CASSPTSGSSYEQYF.

The CDR3 is CAWSVLAVTGELFF. The CDR3 DNA reads TGTGCCTGGAGTGTACTAGCGGTAACCGGGGAGCTGTTTTTT. The V and J genes are TRBV30 and TRBJ2-2, with 8 bases fitting TRBD2. Unmatched junction bases numbered 2, after V lost 0 bases and J lost 5 bases. CDR3 size: 14 residues. The germline V gene has CDR1 GTSNPN and CDR2 SVGIG (reference sequence).

The rearrangement links TRBV7-2 to TRBJ2-7, with 8 bases identical to TRBD2. V shed 5 bases, J shed 4 bases, and the junction held 13 bases outside the gene matches. The CDR3 runs to 16 residues. CDR1 is SGHTA, CDR2 FQGNSA, per germline. CDR3 bases: TGTGCCAGCAGCCCCGGGGGGGGGAGGGGAATATACGAGCAGTACTTC. Protein: CASSPGGGRGIYEQYF.

The CDR3 bases are TGTGCCAGCAGCCAAGGGAGTAGCGGGAGGGCCTCCGGGGAGCTGTTTTTT. It codes for CASSQGSSGRASGELFF. The rearrangement uses TRBV4-2 and TRBJ2-2, with 11 bases fitting TRBD2. V shed 1 base, J shed 6 bases, and the junction held 7 bases outside the gene matches. This CDR3 is 17 amino acids long. Germline-derived CDR1 and CDR2 are LGHNA and YNFKEQ.

This clone came up a few times. DNA for the CDR3: TGTGCCTCCCCAACGAGGGGAGGTCAGCCCCAGCATTTT. It is translated as CASPTRGGQPQHF. This chain joins TRBV10-3 and TRBJ1-5; D might be TRBD1 (5 bases). Trimming cost V 11 bases and J 6 bases, with 17 bases left between them. The CDR3 covers 13 residues. Germline assignment: CDR1 ENHRY and CDR2 SYGVKD.

The chain carries TRBV15 and TRBJ2-1; 8 bases agree with TRBD2. CDR1 and CDR2 from the germline V gene are LNHNV and YYDKDF (reference sequence). This CDR3 contains 16 residues. The V segment lost 5 bases and the J segment 7 bases; nucleotides outside the gene matches: 13. The CDR3 region has the DNA TGTGCCACCAGCCGAGGTAGCGGGACTGCTGGAAATGAGCAGTTCTTC. This sequence encodes CATSRGSGTAGNEQFF.

This chain links TRBV25-1 with TRBJ2-5, with 12 bases matching TRBD2. Trimming took 6 bases from V and 1 from J; bases not matched to a gene: 9. CDR1 MGHDK and CDR2 SYGVNS come from the germline V gene. The CDR3 has 17 residues. DNA of the CDR3: TGTGCCAGCAGGTCAGCTAGCGGGAGGGGCCCCCAAGAGACCCAGTACTTC. Protein product: CASRSASGRGPQETQYF.

The CDR3 reads CASSTGTSGRASEQFF. The CDR3 nucleotides are TGTGCCAGTAGTACCGGGACTAGCGGGAGGGCCAGTGAGCAGTTCTTC. V is TRBV19 and J is TRBJ2-1; 16 bases align to TRBD2. Germline V gene sequence: CDR1 LNHDA, CDR2 SQIVND (reference sequence). J was trimmed by 9 bases and V by 4 bases; bases with no gene match: 6. The CDR3 length is 16 residues.

V is TRBV28 and J is TRBJ2-5; D perhaps matches TRBD2 (6 bases). The CDR3 has 15 amino acids. Germline-derived CDR1 and CDR2 are MDHEN and SYDVKM. Trimming left V 6 bases short and J 5 bases short, with 19 bases between. In nucleotides, the CDR3 is TGTGCCAGCAGGATGGAGGGAATATTGCACGAGACCCAGTACTTC. Amino acid sequence: CASRMEGILHETQYF.

In its sample, this clone was seen a few times. V gene TRBV6-1 combines with J gene TRBJ1-1; TRBD1 matches 7 bases. Trimming removed 5 bases from V and 7 bases from J; junction bases left unmatched: 4. The CDR3 runs to 12 residues. The germline gives CDR1 MNHNS, CDR2 SASEGT. Written as DNA, the CDR3 is TGTGCCAGCAGTACAGGGGTGAGTGAAGCTTTCTTT. It specifies CASSTGVSEAFF.

This chain links TRBV20-1 with TRBJ2-7, with a possible D match to TRBD1 (5 bases). Germline V gene sequence: CDR1 DFQATT, CDR2 SNEGSKA (reference sequence). This CDR3 contains 11 residues. The germline V and J ends were trimmed by 3 bases and 3 bases, with 6 bases remaining between them. CDR3: CSASQGYEQYF. In nucleotides, the CDR3 is TGCAGTGCTAGCCAGGGCTACGAGCAGTACTTC.

The chain couples TRBV5-6 to TRBJ1-1; D gene unclear. Germline CDR1 is SGHDT and CDR2 is YYEEEE. The CDR3 consists of 14 residues. V lost 3 bases and J 1 base, leaving 10 bases between the germline ends. The CDR3 sequence: CASSYDSENTEAFF. CDR3 DNA: TGTGCCAGCAGCTACGACTCAGAGAACACTGAAGCTTTCTTT.

The chain links TRBV6-6 to TRBJ2-2, with unresolved D. Germline V gives CDR1 MNHNY, CDR2 SVGAGI (reference sequence). The CDR3 is made up of 12 amino acids. The V gene lost 8 bases and the J gene lost 3 bases, with 7 bases spanning the gap. The CDR3 sequence is CASDRDTGELFF. CDR3 bases: TGTGCCAGCGATAGAGACACCGGGGAGCTGTTTTTT.

The chain links TRBV27 to TRBJ2-1; maybe TRBD2 (6 bases). CDR3 length: 17 residues. With 5 bases removed from V and 7 bases from J, the gap between germline ends came to 24 bases. Germline V CDR1 and CDR2: MNHEY, SMNVEV (reference sequence). The chain's CDR3 is CASSHSPPGLSVNEQFF. CDR3 coding DNA: TGTGCCAGCAGTCATTCCCCACCGGGACTCAGTGTAAATGAGCAGTTCTTC.

The genes are TRBV27 and TRBJ1-5, with TRBD1 matching 11 bases. Germline V lookup: CDR1 MNHEY, CDR2 SMNVEV (reference sequence). The CDR3 has 14 residues. Trimming took 6 bases from V and 5 from J; bases not matched to a gene: 3. CDR3 amino acids: CASSRDRGDQPQHF. The CDR3 DNA reads TGTGCCAGCAGCCGGGACAGGGGGGATCAGCCCCAGCATTTT.

The chain recombines TRBV9 with TRBJ2-1, with TRBD2 identical over 10 bases. Germline CDR1 reads SGDLS; CDR2 reads YYNGEE. There are 17 residues in the CDR3. Losses at the gene ends were 0 bases for V and 9 bases for J; bases not matched to a gene: 12. This CDR3 reads CASSVASSGRRNGEQFF. The CDR3 nucleotides are TGTGCCAGCAGCGTAGCTTCTAGCGGGAGAAGGAATGGTGAGCAGTTCTTC. Combining the CDR3 with reference TRBV9 and TRBJ2-1 gives the whole variable domain DSGVTQTPKHLITATGQRVTLRCSPRSGDLSVYWYQQSLDQGLQFLIQYYNGEERAKGNILERFSAQQFPDLHSELNLSSLELGDSALYFCASSVASSGRRNGEQFFGPGTRLTVL.

The gene calls are TRBV9 and TRBJ1-2; D might be TRBD1 (5 bases). The CDR3 loop spans 11 amino acids. CDR1 SGDLS and CDR2 YYNGEE come from the germline V gene. V lost 3 bases, J lost 5 bases, and 5 bases lay in between. The CDR3 region is CASSGTYGYTF. CDR3 bases: TGTGCCAGCAGCGGGACATATGGCTACACCTTC.

CDR3 in amino acids: CASSLTSGQGTYNEQFF. The CDR3 coding sequence is TGTGCCAGCAGTTTAACGTCGGGACAGGGTACCTACAATGAGCAGTTCTTC. V gene TRBV28 combines with J gene TRBJ2-1; 9 bases are shared with TRBD1. Germline V gene sequence: CDR1 MDHEN, CDR2 SYDVKM. The CDR3 covers 17 residues. Trimming took 2 bases from V and 2 from J; bases not matched to a gene: 7.

The chain combines TRBV5-6 with TRBJ2-1, with 10 positions matching TRBD1. Germline V gene lookup returns CDR1 SGHDT and CDR2 YYEEEE. J gave up 8 bases and V 7 bases, and 18 bases lay outside the gene matches. This CDR3 is 17 amino acids long. The chain's CDR3 is CASFLTLGTGEIDEQFF. CDR3 nucleotides: TGTGCCAGCTTCCTGACTCTCGGGACAGGGGAAATAGATGAGCAGTTCTTC.

This clone occurred once. The chain joins TRBV27 to TRBJ2-7; TRBD2 matches 7 bases. The germline V gene encodes CDR1 MNHEY and CDR2 SMNVEV (reference sequence). Trimming took 6 bases from V and 7 from J; bases not matched to a gene: 15. The CDR3 loop spans 15 amino acids. CDR3: CASSLSGTPTREQYF. In DNA form, the CDR3 reads TGTGCCAGCAGCCTCAGCGGGACCCCCACGCGGGAGCAGTACTTC.

This clone was observed a single time. Compared with germline, one end of the junction differs, possibly owing to a read error. This chain joins TRBV7-9 and TRBJ1-2; the D is unclear. Germline loops: CDR1 SEHNR, CDR2 FQNEAQ (reference sequence). There are 15 residues in the CDR3. CDR3 sequence: CASSPGPPGLSGYAF. The CDR3 DNA sequence: TGTGCCAGCAGCCCGGGTCCTCCGGGGTTGAGTGGCTACGCCTTC. Full variable domain (missing parts from reference TRBV7-9 and TRBJ1-2): DTGVSQNPRHKITKRGQNVTFRCDPISEHNRLYWYRQTLGQGPEFLTYFQNEAQLEKSRLLSDRFSAERPKGSFSTLEIQRTEQGDSAMYLCASSPGPPGLSGYAFGSGTRLTVV.

This clone was observed a single time. V is TRBV28 and J is TRBJ2-7; D remains ambiguous. Trimming cost V 3 bases and J 1 base, with 10 bases left between them. This CDR3 contains 14 residues. The germline V gene encodes CDR1 MDHEN and CDR2 SYDVKM. CDR3 bases: TGTGCCAGCAGTTTCGGGTTGGCGTCCTACGAGCAGTACTTC. It codes for CASSFGLASYEQYF.

This clone was recorded a few times. The chain is built from TRBV21-1 and TRBJ2-7; TRBD2, the D gene given by the table, was not confirmed from the DNA. TRBV21-1 corresponds to a pseudogene. CDR3 length: 11 amino acids. This chain's CDR3 is CASSKERTQYF. The CDR3, as DNA: TGTGCCAGCAGCAAAGAGAGAACGCAGTACTTC.

The chain links TRBV4-1 to TRBJ1-2; TRBD1 matches 9 bases. Germline lookup yields CDR1 MGHRA and CDR2 YSYEKL. The CDR3 loop spans 17 amino acids. V lost 1 base, J lost 3 bases, and 9 bases stayed unmatched. CDR3 protein: CASSQATGTGLDYGYTF. The DNA of the CDR3 is TGCGCCAGCAGCCAAGCTACTGGGACAGGGTTAGACTATGGCTACACCTTC.